Listed here is a single T cell receptor beta chain. About 90 million PBMCs supplied genomic DNA for unsorted samples. CDR3 length: 16 residues. V lost 0 bases and J 7 bases, leaving 19 bases between the germline ends. Germline V gene lookup returns CDR1 SQVTM and CDR2 ANQGSEA. The data belong to a study of shared clonotypes between healthy human individuals. Unsorted PBMC DNA was sequenced on ten immunoSEQ deep assay plates. Sequencing was performed with immunoSEQ multiplex PCR; in TCRdb, only in-frame clones are kept and a portion is missing. The sample shows 450,000 to 600,000 clones, around three quarters of them seen only once.

What was sequenced was PBMCs. This sequence originates from a woman between 40 and 55 years old in good health. Some clones in this sample may be carry-over from other donors' samples. The chain couples TRBV29-1 to TRBJ2-1; D may be TRBD1 or TRBD2 (6 bases each). The chain's CDR3 is CSVEDLVLGGRNEQFF. As DNA, the CDR3 is TGCAGCGTTGAAGATCTGGTACTAGGGGGGAGGAATGAGCAGTTCTTC.